Below, 8 T cell receptor beta chains from the same sample are listed, as sequenced in a study of T cell clonotyping in hematopoietic cell transplantation. This table comes from immunoSEQ multiplex PCR, and its TCRdb copy is limited to in-frame clones, with some not included. This table holds roughly 13,000 clones, roughly 60% found once. Sequenced material: PBMCs. The receptors come from a human donor who either received an allogeneic hematopoietic cell transplant for a myeloid malignancy or was a related donor (not recorded which). Some clones in this sample may be carry-over from other donors' samples.

V and J are TRBV6-5 and TRBJ2-2; D is unclear. The CDR3 runs 13 residues. In germline, CDR1 is MNHEY, CDR2 SVGAGI. V dropped 6 bases and J dropped 4 bases, with 9 bases sitting between them. CDR3 DNA sequence: TGTGCCAGCAGGGGATGGGCCACCGGGGAGCTGTTTTTT. Translating gives CASRGWATGELFF.

The chain has TRBV6-5 and TRBJ1-1; 11 positions agree with TRBD1. Germline V gene sequence: CDR1 MNHEY, CDR2 SVGAGI. The CDR3 sequence is 16 residues long. V lost 2 bases to trimming and J lost 5 bases; unmatched junction nucleotides: 7. The CDR3 sequence is CASSYSRDRGETEAFF. The CDR3 bases are TGTGCCAGCAGTTACAGCCGGGACAGGGGGGAAACTGAAGCTTTCTTT.

The chain recombines TRBV28 with TRBJ2-2; unclear D gene. V was pared by 8 bases and J by 4 bases, with 8 bases between. The CDR3 runs to 12 residues. Germline-derived CDR1 and CDR2 are MDHEN and SYDVKM. The DNA of the CDR3 is TGTGCCAGCTCGGGCGGCACCGGGGAGCTGTTTTTT. Its translation is CASSGGTGELFF.

The V and J genes are TRBV2 and TRBJ2-7, with no clear D. With 3 bases removed from V and 4 bases from J, the gap between germline ends came to 1 base. This CDR3 comprises 10 residues. Germline-derived CDR1 and CDR2 are SNHLY and FYNNEI. The CDR3 nucleotides are TGTGCCAGCAGTGATTACGAGCAGTACTTC. As protein: CASSDYEQYF.

This chain links TRBV5-6 with TRBJ2-7; D not certain. V dropped 1 base and J dropped 0 bases, with 5 bases sitting between them. This CDR3 contains 13 residues. Germline CDR1 is SGHDT and CDR2 is YYEEEE. The CDR3 here is CASSLSSSYEQYF. CDR3 nucleotide sequence: TGTGCCAGCAGCTTGTCCAGCTCCTACGAGCAGTACTTC.

V and J are TRBV11-3 and TRBJ2-3; D is uncertain. Germline V gives CDR1 SGHNT, CDR2 YENEEA. The CDR3 contains 13 residues. The ends were cut back, 1 base at V and 4 bases at J, with 6 bases in the middle. The CDR3 loop reads CASSLVASDTQYF. The CDR3 DNA sequence: TGTGCCAGCAGCTTAGTAGCCTCAGATACGCAGTATTTT.

This chain connects TRBV19 to TRBJ2-5, with 10 bases identical to TRBD1. CDR3 length: 17 residues. V shed 0 bases, J shed 5 bases, and the junction held 9 bases outside the gene matches. The germline V gene encodes CDR1 LNHDA and CDR2 SQIVND (reference sequence). The CDR3, as DNA: TGTGCCAGTAGTATAGATCGGACAGGGGGTAACAAGGAGACCCAGTACTTC. This gives the protein CASSIDRTGGNKETQYF.

This chain links TRBV27 with TRBJ1-5; a weak D match, TRBD1 (5 bases). Germline V gives CDR1 MNHEY, CDR2 SMNVEV (reference sequence). The V gene lost 4 bases and the J gene lost 2 bases, with 9 bases spanning the gap. The CDR3 length is 14 residues. CDR3 protein: CASSSTQGNQPQHF. The CDR3, as DNA: TGTGCCAGCAGTTCGACACAGGGCAATCAGCCCCAGCATTTT.